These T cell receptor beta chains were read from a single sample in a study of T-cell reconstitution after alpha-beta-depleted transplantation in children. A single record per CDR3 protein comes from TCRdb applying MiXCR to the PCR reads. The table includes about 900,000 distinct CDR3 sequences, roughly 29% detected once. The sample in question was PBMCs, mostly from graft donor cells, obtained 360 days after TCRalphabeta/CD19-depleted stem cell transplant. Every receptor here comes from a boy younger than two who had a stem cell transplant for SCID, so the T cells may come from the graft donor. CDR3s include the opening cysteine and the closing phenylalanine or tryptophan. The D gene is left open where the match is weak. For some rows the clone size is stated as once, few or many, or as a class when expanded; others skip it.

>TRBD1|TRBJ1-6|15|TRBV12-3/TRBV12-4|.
CASRGYRGNGSPLHF
TGTGCCAGCAGAGGATACAGGGGTAACGGTTCACCCCTCCACTTT
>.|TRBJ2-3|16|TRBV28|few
CASSFSAPEGTDTQYF
TGTGCCAGCAGTTTCTCGGCCCCCGAAGGCACAGATACGCAGTATTTT
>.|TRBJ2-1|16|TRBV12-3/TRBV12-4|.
CASSTGAGGPYNEQFF
TGTGCCAGCAGCACAGGGGCGGGGGGCCCATACAATGAGCAGTTCTTC
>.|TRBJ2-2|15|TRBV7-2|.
CASSSSAVLPGELFF
TGTGCCAGCAGCTCCAGCGCTGTTTTGCCCGGGGAGCTGTTTTTT
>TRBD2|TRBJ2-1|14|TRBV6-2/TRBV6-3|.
CASSYISGANEQFF
TGTGCCAGCAGTTACATCAGCGGGGCTAATGAGCAGTTCTTC
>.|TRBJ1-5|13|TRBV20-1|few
CSAIQSSNQPQHF
TGCAGTGCTATTCAATCTAGCAATCAGCCCCAGCATTTT
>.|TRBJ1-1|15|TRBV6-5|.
CASEGRAPMNTEAFF
TGTGCCAGCGAAGGTAGGGCCCCCATGAACACTGAAGCTTTCTTT
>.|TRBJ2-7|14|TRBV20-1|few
CSADFHLGAYEQYF
TGCAGTGCTGATTTCCACTTGGGTGCCTACGAGCAGTACTTC
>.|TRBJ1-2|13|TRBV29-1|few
CSDVRGSFYGYTF
TGCAGCGATGTACGAGGATCGTTTTATGGCTACACCTTC
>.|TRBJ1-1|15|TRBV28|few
CASSFRQVMNTEAFF
TGTGCCAGCAGTTTTAGGCAGGTCATGAACACTGAAGCTTTCTTT
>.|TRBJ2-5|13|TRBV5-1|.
CASSFPGRETQYF
TGCGCCAGCAGCTTTCCGGGCAGGGAGACCCAGTACTTC
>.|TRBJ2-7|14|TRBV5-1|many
CASSLSGAPYEQYF
TGCGCCAGCAGCTTGTCAGGGGCCCCCTACGAGCAGTACTTC
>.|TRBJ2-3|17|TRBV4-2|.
CASSQGEWRGLTDTQYF
TGTGCCAGCAGCCAAGGTGAATGGAGGGGGCTCACAGATACGCAGTATTTT
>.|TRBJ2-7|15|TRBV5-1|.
CASSFYIGGDHEQYF
TGCGCCAGCAGCTTTTACATCGGGGGAGACCACGAGCAGTACTTC
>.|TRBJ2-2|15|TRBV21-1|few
CASSKAVRFTGELFF
TGTGCCAGCAGCAAAGCAGTTAGGTTCACCGGGGAGCTGTTTTTT
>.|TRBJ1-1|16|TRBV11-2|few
CASSVGFFVSGTEAFF
TGTGCCAGCAGCGTAGGGTTCTTCGTGTCAGGGACTGAAGCTTTCTTT
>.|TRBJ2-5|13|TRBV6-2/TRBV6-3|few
CASGPKPWETQYF
TGTGCCAGCGGTCCTAAGCCTTGGGAGACCCAGTACTTC
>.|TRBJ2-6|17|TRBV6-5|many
CASSYSKWGAGANVLTF
TGTGCCAGCAGTTACTCGAAATGGGGAGCTGGGGCCAACGTCCTGACTTTC
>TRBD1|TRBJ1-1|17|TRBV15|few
CATSRDVDRPLNTEAFF
TGTGCCACCAGCAGAGATGTGGACAGGCCGTTGAACACTGAAGCTTTCTTT
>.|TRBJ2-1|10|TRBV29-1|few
CSGGVNEQFF
TGCAGCGGGGGGGTCAATGAGCAGTTCTTC
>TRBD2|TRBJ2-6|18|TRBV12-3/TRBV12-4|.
CASSGRGGFISGANVLTF
TGTGCCAGCAGTGGGCGGGGGGGCTTCATATCTGGGGCCAACGTCCTGACTTTC
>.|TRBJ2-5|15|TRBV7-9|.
CASSLVGVGQETQYF
TGTGCCAGCAGCTTAGTAGGAGTAGGTCAAGAGACCCAGTACTTC
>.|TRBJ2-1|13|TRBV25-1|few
CASSDYGRDEQFF
TGTGCCAGCAGTGACTACGGGCGGGATGAGCAGTTCTTC
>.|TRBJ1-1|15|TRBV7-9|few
CASSLALEWYTEAFF
TGTGCCAGCAGCTTAGCCCTTGAATGGTACACTGAAGCTTTCTTT
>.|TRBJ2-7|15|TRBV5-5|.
CASSLRGTETYEQYF
TGTGCCAGCAGCTTACGGGGGACCGAGACTTACGAGCAGTACTTC
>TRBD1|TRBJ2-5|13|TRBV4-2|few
CASSRQGDETQYF
TGTGCCAGCAGCCGACAGGGAGACGAGACCCAGTACTTC
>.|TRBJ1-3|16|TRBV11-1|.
CASSPLGRNSGNTIYF
TGTGCCAGCAGCCCCCTCGGAAGGAACTCTGGAAACACCATATATTTT
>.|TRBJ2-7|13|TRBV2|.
CASSERFRTEQYF
TGTGCCAGCAGTGAAAGGTTTAGGACGGAGCAGTACTTC
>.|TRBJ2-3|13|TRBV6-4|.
CASSGFATDTQYF
TGTGCCAGCAGTGGCTTCGCCACAGATACGCAGTATTTT
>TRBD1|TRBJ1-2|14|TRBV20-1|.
CSATTGRGRWGYTF
TGCAGTGCTACCACAGGAAGGGGGCGATGGGGCTACACCTTC
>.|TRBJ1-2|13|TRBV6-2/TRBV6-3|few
CASSTGFLFGYTF
TGTGCCAGCAGCACCGGCTTCCTATTCGGCTACACCTTC
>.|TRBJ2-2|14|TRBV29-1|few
CSVALGWDTGELFF
TGCAGCGTTGCATTAGGGTGGGACACCGGGGAGCTGTTTTTT
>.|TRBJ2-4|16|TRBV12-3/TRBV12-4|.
CASALRRALAKNIQYF
TGTGCCAGCGCCTTGAGGAGAGCACTAGCCAAAAACATTCAGTACTTC
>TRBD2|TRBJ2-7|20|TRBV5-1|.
CASSLDGLLFERGNLDEQYF
TGCGCCAGCAGCTTGGATGGCTTGCTCTTCGAGCGGGGGAACTTGGACGAGCAGTACTTC
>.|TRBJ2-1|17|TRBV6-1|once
CASRTLGTPSSYNEQFF
TGTGCCAGCAGGACTCTTGGGACTCCCAGCTCCTACAATGAGCAGTTCTTC
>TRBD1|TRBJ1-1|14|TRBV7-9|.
CASSSHRGQTEALF
TGTGCCAGCAGCTCACACAGGGGGCAAACTGAAGCTTTGTTT
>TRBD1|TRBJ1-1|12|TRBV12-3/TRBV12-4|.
CASGQGTTEAFF
TGTGCCAGCGGACAGGGAACCACTGAAGCTTTCTTT
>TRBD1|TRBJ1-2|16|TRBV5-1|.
CASSLGTGAKNYGYTF
TGCGCCAGCAGCTTGGGGACAGGGGCCAAAAACTATGGCTACACCTTC
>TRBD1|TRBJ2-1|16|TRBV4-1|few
CASSQTSTGAYNEQFF
TGCGCCAGCAGCCAAACCTCGACAGGGGCCTACAATGAGCAGTTCTTC
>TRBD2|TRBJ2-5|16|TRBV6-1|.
CASSKRPGLALETQYF
TGTGCCAGCAGTAAACGTCCGGGACTAGCGTTAGAGACCCAGTACTTC
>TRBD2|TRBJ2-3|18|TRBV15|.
CATSRVGWAGGSTDTQYF
TGTGCCACCAGCAGAGTGGGTTGGGCGGGGGGAAGCACAGATACGCAGTATTTT
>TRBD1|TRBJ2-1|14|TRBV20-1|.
CSARAGTVYNEQFF
TGCAGTGCTAGAGCAGGGACAGTGTACAATGAGCAGTTCTTC
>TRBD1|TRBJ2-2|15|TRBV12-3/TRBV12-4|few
CASSLDRGPPGELFF
TGTGCCAGCAGTTTGGACAGGGGCCCTCCTGGGGAGCTGTTTTTT
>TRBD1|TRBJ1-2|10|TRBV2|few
CANRGDGYTF
TGTGCCAACAGGGGGGATGGCTACACCTTC
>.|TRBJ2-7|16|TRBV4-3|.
CASSQDGTTHSYEQYF
TGCGCCAGCAGCCAAGATGGGACAACTCATTCCTACGAGCAGTACTTC
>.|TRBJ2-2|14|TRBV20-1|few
CSALGTPPPGELFF
TGCAGTGCTCTAGGGACACCCCCTCCCGGGGAGCTGTTTTTT
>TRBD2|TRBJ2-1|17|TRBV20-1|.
CSARASGERGSYNEQFF
TGCAGTGCTAGGGCAAGCGGGGAGCGGGGCTCCTACAATGAGCAGTTCTTC
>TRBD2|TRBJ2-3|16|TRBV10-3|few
CANLRSTSGGANTQYF
TGTGCCAACCTACGATCGACTAGCGGGGGGGCAAATACGCAGTATTTT
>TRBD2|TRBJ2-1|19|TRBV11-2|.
CASSLEGLAGGPPYNEQFF
TGTGCCAGCAGCTTAGAGGGACTAGCGGGGGGGCCACCCTACAATGAGCAGTTCTTC
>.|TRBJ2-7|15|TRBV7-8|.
CASSLGLGRSYEQYF
TGTGCCAGCAGCTTAGGCCTAGGACGATCCTACGAGCAGTACTTC
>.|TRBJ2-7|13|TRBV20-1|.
CSASPGQGIEQYF
TGCAGTGCTAGCCCGGGACAAGGAATCGAGCAGTACTTC
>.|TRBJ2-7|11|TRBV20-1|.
CSGFQVYEQYF
TGCAGTGGCTTCCAGGTTTACGAGCAGTACTTC